The clone carrying this T cell receptor beta chain was counted ten times or more. The CDR3 sequence is 16 residues long. Germline V lookup: CDR1 SEHNR, CDR2 FQNEAQ (reference sequence). The V and J ends lost 0 bases and 2 bases, in that order; junction bases with no gene match: 7. A single record per CDR3 protein comes from TCRdb applying MiXCR to the 5' RACE reads. The sample records about 26,000 distinct CDR3 sequences, about 4.5% being singletons. These data originate in a study of early T cells in non-severe SARS-CoV-2 infection. Study background: Unpaired chains resulted from sequencing bulk RNA of unsorted whole blood.

Sequencing used whole blood. The sequence was collected from an adult who was a healthcare worker with PCR-confirmed SARS-CoV-2 infection or an uninfected control (not recorded which). This chain joins TRBV7-9 and TRBJ2-7; 7 positions agree with TRBD1. CDR3 in DNA: TGTGCCAGCAGCTTAGCGAGGGGACAGAGTACCTACGAGCAGTACTTC. This gives the protein CASSLARGQSTYEQYF. Looking up the rest from reference TRBV7-9 and TRBJ2-7 gives the full variable domain: DTGVSQNPRHKITKRGQNVTFRCDPISEHNRLYWYRQTLGQGPEFLTYFQNEAQLEKSRLLSDRFSAERPKGSFSTLEIQRTEQGDSAMYLCASSLARGQSTYEQYFGPGTRLTVT.